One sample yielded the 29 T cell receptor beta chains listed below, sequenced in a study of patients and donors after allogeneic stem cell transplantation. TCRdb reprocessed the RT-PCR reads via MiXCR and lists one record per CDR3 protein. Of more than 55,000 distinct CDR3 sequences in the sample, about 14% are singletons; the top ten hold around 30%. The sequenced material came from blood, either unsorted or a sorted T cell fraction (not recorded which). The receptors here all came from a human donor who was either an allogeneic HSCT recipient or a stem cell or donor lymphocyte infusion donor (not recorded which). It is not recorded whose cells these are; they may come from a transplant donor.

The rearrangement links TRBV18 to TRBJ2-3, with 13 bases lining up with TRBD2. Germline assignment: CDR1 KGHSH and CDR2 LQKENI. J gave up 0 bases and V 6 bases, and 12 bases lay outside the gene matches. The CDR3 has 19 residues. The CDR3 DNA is TGTGCCAGCTCCGGGACTAGCGGGACCTGGGACACTAGCACAGATACGCAGTATTTT. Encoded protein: CASSGTSGTWDTSTDTQYF.

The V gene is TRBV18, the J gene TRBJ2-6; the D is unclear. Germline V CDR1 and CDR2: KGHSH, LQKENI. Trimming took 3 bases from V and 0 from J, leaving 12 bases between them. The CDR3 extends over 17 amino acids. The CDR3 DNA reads TGTGCCAGCTCACCTACTACTGTTAGCTCTGGGGCCAACGTCCTGACTTTC. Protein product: CASSPTTVSSGANVLTF.

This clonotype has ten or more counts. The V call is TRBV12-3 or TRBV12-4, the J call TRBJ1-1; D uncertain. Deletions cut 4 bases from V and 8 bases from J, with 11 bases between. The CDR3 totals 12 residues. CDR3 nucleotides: TGTGCCAGCAGTTGGTTCCCTGAAGAAGCTTTCTTT. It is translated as CASSWFPEEAFF.

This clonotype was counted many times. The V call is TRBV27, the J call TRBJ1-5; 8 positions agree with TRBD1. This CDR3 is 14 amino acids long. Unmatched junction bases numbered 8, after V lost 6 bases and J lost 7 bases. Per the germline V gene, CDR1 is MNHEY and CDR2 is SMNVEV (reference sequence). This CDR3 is CASRWTGYGQPQHF. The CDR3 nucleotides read TGTGCCAGCAGATGGACAGGGTACGGACAGCCCCAGCATTTT.

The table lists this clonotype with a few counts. CDR3: CASSLEVAESYEQYF. The CDR3 DNA is TGTGCCAGCAGCTTGGAAGTAGCGGAGTCCTACGAGCAGTACTTC. The J gene is TRBJ2-7, the V gene TRBV5-5; possibly TRBD2 for D (6 bases). This CDR3 is 15 amino acids long. The ends were cut back, 0 bases at V and 1 base at J, with 11 bases in the middle. CDR1 is SGHKS, CDR2 YYEKEE, per germline (reference sequence).

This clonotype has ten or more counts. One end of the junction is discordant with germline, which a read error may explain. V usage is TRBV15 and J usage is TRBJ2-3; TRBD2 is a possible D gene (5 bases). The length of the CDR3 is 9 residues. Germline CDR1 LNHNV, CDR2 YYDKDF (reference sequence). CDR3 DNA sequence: TGTGCCACCAGCCGGTTAGCGACGTTT. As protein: CATSRLATF.

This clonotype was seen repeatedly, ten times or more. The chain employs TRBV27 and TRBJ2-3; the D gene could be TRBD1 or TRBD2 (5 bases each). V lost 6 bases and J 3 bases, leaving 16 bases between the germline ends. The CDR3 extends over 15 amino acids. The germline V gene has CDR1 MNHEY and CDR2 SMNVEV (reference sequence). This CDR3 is CASSLRDLGTDTQYF. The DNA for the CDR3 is TGTGCCAGCAGCCTCCGGGACCTAGGAACAGATACGCAGTATTTT.

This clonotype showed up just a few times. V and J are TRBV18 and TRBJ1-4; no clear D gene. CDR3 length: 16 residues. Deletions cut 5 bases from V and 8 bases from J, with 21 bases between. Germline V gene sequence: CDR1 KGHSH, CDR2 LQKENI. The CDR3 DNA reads TGTGCCAGCTCATCCCCGTTTAAGACGTTAAGCGAAAAACTGTTTTTT. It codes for CASSSPFKTLSEKLFF.

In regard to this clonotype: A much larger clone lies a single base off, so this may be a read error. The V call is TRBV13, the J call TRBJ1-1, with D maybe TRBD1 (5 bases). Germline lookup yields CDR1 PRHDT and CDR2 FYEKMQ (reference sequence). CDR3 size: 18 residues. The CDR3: CACSFTAYYRNGTTEAFF. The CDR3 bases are TGTGCCTGCAGCTTTACAGCCTATTACCGTAATGGGACCACTGAAGCTTTCTTT.

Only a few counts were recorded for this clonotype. The CDR3 region is CASSQERIGRNEQFF. DNA for the CDR3: TGTGCCAGCAGCCAAGAACGGATAGGGCGCAATGAGCAGTTCTTC. This chain connects TRBV3-1 to TRBJ2-1; D unresolved. CDR3 length: 15 amino acids. With 0 bases removed from V and 6 bases from J, the gap between germline ends came to 12 bases. In germline, CDR1 is LGHDT, CDR2 YNNKEL (reference sequence).

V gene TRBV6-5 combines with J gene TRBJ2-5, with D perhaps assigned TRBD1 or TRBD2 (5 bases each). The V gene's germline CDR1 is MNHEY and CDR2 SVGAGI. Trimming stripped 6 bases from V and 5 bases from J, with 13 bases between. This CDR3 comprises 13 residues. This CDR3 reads CASSPWGWETQYF. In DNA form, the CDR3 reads TGTGCCAGCAGCCCTTGGGGGTGGGAGACCCAGTACTTC.

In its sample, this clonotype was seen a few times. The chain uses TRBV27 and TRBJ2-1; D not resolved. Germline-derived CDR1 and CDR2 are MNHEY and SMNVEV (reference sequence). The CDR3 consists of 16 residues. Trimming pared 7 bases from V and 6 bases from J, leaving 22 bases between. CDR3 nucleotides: TGTGCCAGCAAAACCCGACCCGGACCAGCCGGCAATGAGCAGTTCTTC. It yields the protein CASKTRPGPAGNEQFF.

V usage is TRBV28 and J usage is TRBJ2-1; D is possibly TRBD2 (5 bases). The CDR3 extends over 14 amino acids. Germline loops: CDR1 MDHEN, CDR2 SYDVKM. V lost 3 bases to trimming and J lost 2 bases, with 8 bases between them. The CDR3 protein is CASSLRVAYNEQFF. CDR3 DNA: TGTGCCAGCAGTTTGAGGGTCGCCTACAATGAGCAGTTCTTC.

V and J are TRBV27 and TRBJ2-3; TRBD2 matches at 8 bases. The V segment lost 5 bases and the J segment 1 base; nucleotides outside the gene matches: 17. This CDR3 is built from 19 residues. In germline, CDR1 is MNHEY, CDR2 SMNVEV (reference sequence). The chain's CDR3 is CASSPSPGTSGLGTDTQYF. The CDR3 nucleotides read TGTGCCAGCAGTCCATCCCCCGGGACTAGTGGTTTGGGCACAGATACGCAGTATTTT.

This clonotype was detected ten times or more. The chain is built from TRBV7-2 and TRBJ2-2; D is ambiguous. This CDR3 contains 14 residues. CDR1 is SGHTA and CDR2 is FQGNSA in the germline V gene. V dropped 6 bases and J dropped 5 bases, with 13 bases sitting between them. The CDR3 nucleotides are TGTGCCAGCAGATGGGGAATAGGGACCGGGGAGCTGTTTTTT. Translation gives CASRWGIGTGELFF.

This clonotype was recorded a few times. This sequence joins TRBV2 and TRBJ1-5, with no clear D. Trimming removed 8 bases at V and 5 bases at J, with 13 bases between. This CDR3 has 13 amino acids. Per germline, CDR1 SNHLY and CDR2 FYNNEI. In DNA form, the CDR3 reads TGTGCCAGCGTACGGGTACCGGATCAGCCCCAGCATTTT. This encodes CASVRVPDQPQHF.

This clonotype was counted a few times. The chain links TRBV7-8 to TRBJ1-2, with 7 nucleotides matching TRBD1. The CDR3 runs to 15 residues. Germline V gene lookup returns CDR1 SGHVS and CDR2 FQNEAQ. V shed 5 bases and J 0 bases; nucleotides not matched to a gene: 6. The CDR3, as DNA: TGTGCCAGCAGCCCTCGGGACAGCACTAACTATGGCTACACCTTC. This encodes CASSPRDSTNYGYTF.

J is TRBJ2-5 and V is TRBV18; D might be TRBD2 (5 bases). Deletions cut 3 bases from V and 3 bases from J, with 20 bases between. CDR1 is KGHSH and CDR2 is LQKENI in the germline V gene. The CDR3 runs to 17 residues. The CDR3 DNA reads TGTGCCAGCTCACCTCCCCCGACTACTGGCGGAAAAGAGACCCAGTACTTC. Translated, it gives CASSPPPTTGGKETQYF. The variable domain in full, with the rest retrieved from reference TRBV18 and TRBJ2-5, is NAGVMQNPRHLVRRRGQEARLRCSPMKGHSHVYWYRQLPEEGLKFMVYLQKENIIDESGMPKERFSAEFPKEGPSILRIQQVVRGDSAAYFCASSPPPTTGGKETQYFGPGTRLLVL.

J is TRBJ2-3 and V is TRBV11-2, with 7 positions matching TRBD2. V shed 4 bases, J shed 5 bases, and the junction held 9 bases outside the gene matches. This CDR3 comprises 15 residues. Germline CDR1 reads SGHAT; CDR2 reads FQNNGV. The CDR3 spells CASSSLGEGQDTQYF. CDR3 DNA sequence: TGTGCCAGCAGCTCCCTCGGGGAGGGCCAAGATACGCAGTATTTT. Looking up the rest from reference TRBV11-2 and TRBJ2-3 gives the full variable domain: EAGVAQSPRYKIIEKRQSVAFWCNPISGHATLYWYQQILGQGPKLLIQFQNNGVVDDSQLPKDRFSAERLKGVDSTLKIQPAKLEDSAVYLCASSSLGEGQDTQYFGPGTRLTVL.

CDR3 loop: CASSLWAGPYNEQFF. CDR3 sequence (DNA): TGTGCCAGCAGCTTATGGGCGGGACCGTACAATGAGCAGTTCTTC. The chain has TRBV13 and TRBJ2-1, with a tentative D call TRBD2 (6 bases). Trimming pared 2 bases from V and 4 bases from J, leaving 12 bases between. The germline V gene has CDR1 PRHDT and CDR2 FYEKMQ (reference sequence). The CDR3 has 15 residues.

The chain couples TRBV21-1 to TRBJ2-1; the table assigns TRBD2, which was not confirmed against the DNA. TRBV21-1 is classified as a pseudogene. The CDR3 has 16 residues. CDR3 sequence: CASSESWREGGNEQFF. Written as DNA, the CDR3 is TGTGCCAGCAGCGAGAGCTGGCGGGAGGGAGGAAATGAGCAGTTCTTC.

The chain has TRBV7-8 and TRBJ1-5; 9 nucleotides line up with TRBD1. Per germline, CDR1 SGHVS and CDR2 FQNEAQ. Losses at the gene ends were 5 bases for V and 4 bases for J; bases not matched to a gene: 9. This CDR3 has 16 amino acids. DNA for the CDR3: TGTGCCAGCAGCGTAGTTGGGACAGGGTCTAATCAGCCCCAGCATTTT. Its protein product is CASSVVGTGSNQPQHF. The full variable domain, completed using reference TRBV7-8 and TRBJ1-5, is GAGVSQSPRYKVAKRGQDVALRCDPISGHVSLFWYQQALGQGPEFLTYFQNEAQLDKSGLPSDRFFAERPEGSVSTLKIQRTQQEDSAVYLCASSVVGTGSNQPQHFGDGTRLSIL.

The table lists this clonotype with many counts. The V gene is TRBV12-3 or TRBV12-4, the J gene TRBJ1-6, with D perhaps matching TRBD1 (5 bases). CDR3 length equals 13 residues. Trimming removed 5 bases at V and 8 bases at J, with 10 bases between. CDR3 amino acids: CASSPGRDSPLHF. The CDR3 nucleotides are TGTGCCAGCAGTCCAGGGAGGGATTCACCCCTCCACTTT.

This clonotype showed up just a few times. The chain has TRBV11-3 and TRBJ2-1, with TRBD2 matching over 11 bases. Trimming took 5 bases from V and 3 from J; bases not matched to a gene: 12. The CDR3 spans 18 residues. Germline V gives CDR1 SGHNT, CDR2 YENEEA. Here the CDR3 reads CASSKGGGLAEIYNEQFF. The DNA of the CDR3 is TGTGCCAGCAGCAAGGGTGGGGGACTAGCGGAGATCTACAATGAGCAGTTCTTC.

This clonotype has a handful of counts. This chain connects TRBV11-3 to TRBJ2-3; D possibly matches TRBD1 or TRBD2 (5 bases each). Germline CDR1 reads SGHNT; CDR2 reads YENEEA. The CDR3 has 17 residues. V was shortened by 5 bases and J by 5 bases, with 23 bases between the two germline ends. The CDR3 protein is CASSPRVTDPRGDTQYF. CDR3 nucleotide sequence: TGTGCCAGCAGCCCCCGGGTGACAGATCCTCGGGGAGATACGCAGTATTTT.

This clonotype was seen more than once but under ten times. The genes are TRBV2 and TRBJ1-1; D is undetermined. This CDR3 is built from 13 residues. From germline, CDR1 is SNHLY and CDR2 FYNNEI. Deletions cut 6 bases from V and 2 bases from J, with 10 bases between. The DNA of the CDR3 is TGTGCCAGCAGGGGCGGCCTAAACACTGAAGCTTTCTTT. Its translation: CASRGGLNTEAFF.

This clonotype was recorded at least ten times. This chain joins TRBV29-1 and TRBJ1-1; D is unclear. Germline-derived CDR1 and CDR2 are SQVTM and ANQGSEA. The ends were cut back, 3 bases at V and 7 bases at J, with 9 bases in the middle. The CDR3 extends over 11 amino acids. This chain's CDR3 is CSVDRSGEAFF. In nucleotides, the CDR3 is TGCAGCGTTGATCGGTCAGGTGAAGCTTTCTTT.

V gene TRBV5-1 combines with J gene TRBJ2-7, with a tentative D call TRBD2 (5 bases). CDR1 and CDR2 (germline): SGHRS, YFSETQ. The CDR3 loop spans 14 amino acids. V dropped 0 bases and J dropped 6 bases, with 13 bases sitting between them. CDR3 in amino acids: CASSLDLAWGEQYF. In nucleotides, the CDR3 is TGCGCCAGCAGCTTGGATCTAGCTTGGGGCGAGCAGTACTTC.

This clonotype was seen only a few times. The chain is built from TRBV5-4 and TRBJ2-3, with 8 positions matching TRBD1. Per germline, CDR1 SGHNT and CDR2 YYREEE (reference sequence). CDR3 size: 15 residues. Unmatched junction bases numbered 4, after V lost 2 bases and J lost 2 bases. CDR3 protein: CASSLRTGITDTQYF. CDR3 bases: TGTGCCAGCAGCTTACGGACAGGGATCACAGATACGCAGTATTTT.